This TCR beta chain emerged from a study of T cells in Graves' hyperthyroidism and ophthalmopathy (dated by TCRdb to about 2019). For the wider study: Peripheral blood was sampled at the time of initial diagnosis, prior to any treatment. TCR V-J signatures able to tell the groups apart were searched for in a discovery cohort of approximately 95 patients, of whom around 43 had Graves' ophthalmopathy and 55 to 60 had stable Graves' hyperthyroidism. Prospective prediction of ophthalmopathy was tested in an independent validation cohort consisting of 18 hyperthyroidism patients and 15 to 17 patients who later progressed to ophthalmopathy. For training and testing, the 100 or so patients in the discovery cohort were randomly divided in a 7:3 ratio. Thyroid tissue and blood T-cell repertoires from about six Graves' hyperthyroidism patients were also compared in the study. After sampling, hyperthyroidism patients received methimazole starting at 30 mg daily, and ophthalmopathy patients received high-dose intravenous methylprednisolone. According to the paper, TCR Vbeta CDR3 sequencing was carried out on 135 peripheral blood samples, which came from under 50 ophthalmopathy, some 73 hyperthyroidism and around 17 progressor patients. Broad study findings and their caveats: In validation, progression to ophthalmopathy was predicted by the model with about 70% sensitivity and roughly 76% specificity, a median of roughly 6.4 months before onset. Sample size was not statistically predetermined, and investigators were not blinded to group allocation. Most expanded thyroid clonotypes (frequency above 0.001) were also detected in blood, suggesting blood repertoires may reflect thyroid immune responses. Ophthalmopathy was separated from stable hyperthyroidism by a 13 V-J signature model, with roughly 88% sensitivity and about 84% specificity obtained in cross-validation and 80%/75% obtained in testing.

Ophthalmopathy patients had moderately to severely active disease, with a Clinical Activity Score of 3 or more, a NOSPECS grade of 4 or more, and a disease duration of less than 3 months. Exclusion was applied to patients with uncontrolled infections, other autoimmune diseases, pregnancy or lactation. Diagnoses were established on the basis of clinical symptoms, serum thyroxine and TRAb, thyroid ultrasound, and orbital computed tomography. Ficoll-Paque density gradient centrifugation was used to isolate PBMCs from 10 ml of fresh peripheral blood. Total RNA was extracted with Trizol reagent, and quality was checked on an Agilent 2100 Bioanalyzer. The CDR3 measures 15 amino acids from cysteine to phenylalanine. Only the CDR3 region is kept as DNA, spanning 45 bases read in frame from base 1. Based on the germline V gene, the CDR1 and CDR2 sequences are LGHNA and YSLEER. Cut back by 8 bases and 5 bases, the V and J ends lie 19 bases apart.

As regards this clonotype: Its recognized antigen is unknown. One base away there is no much larger clone; base qualities are not given.

Amplification of TCR beta CDR3 regions was carried out from RNA transcripts. For the first round of RT-PCR on the TCR CDR3, the HTBI primer set was used together with the Qiagen OneStep RT-PCR kit. Libraries were constructed in a second round of multiplex PCR, after which size selection and purification were performed. Sequencing of the libraries was done on an Illumina HiSeq2000 using paired-end 100 bp reads. Per the authors' processing: Raw data were processed with SOAPnuke, discarding reads with adapters, uncalled bases, mean Phred below 15, or no exact constant-primer or identifier match. High-quality paired reads were merged with COPE v1.2.5, and unique nucleotide sequences were defined as clonotypes. MiTCR v1.1 was used to align the clonotypes against IMGT TRBV, TRBD and TRBJ reference segments. The analysis was restricted to V-J combinations with a frequency above 0.0001, which together covered 99.2% of the repertoires. A TCS score was defined as the ratio of F50 (clonal expansion) to E x V (chaos), with BLOSUM62-based TCRdist applied between CDR3 peptides within each V-J. Welch's t-statistics and random forest reduced around 550 V-J features to some 14, which were used in a naive Bayes classifier (R e1071). The public reads were run again by TCRdb, first through fastp at Q25 and then through MiXCR, and only productive beta chains were kept. All rows with the same CDR3 protein become a single entry with the most common DNA and genes. TCRdb, rather than the study authors, made the V and J calls. The sample contains 700,000 or so distinct CDR3 sequences, 14% of them found a single time. Roughly an eighth of the sample comes from the top ten.

This TCR derives from a woman aged 45-59 years with Graves' ophthalmopathy. The sequencing input was blood. The chain employs TRBV4-3 and TRBJ2-1, with the D segment identity uncertain. The CDR3 region has the sequence CASRISGEPHNEQFF. The DNA sequence reads TGCGCCAGCCGCATTTCGGGCGAGCCCCACAATGAGCAGTTCTTC.